This T cell receptor (beta chain) was captured by sequencing in a study of cytomegalovirus exposure and HLA in healthy donors. Study-wide results and limits: As a later analysis showed, several of the most significant clusters appeared to be linked to common viral pathogens. A prior analysis recorded that most TCR beta V segments were productive about 90% or about 30% of the time. Solely CMV serostatus was available to characterize immune exposure.

The PCR was carried out with 60 Vbeta primers and 13 Jbeta primers. TCRdb's copy holds only in-frame clones and misses some; the assay was immunoSEQ multiplex PCR. The table records under 250,000 clones, 70% to 85% of them present only once. Trimming removed 4 bases from V and 4 bases from J, with 16 bases in between. Per germline, CDR1 KGHSH and CDR2 LQKENI. The CDR3 covers 15 residues. Concerning this clone itself: Its specificity is not known.

The chain is built from TRBV18 and TRBJ1-1, with TRBD1 as a possible D gene (6 bases). The sequence derives from a male donor in good health and CMV-seronegative. The sequenced sample consisted of PBMCs. The CDR3 sequence is CASSQSGGRSTEAFF. CDR3 in DNA: TGTGCCAGCTCACAATCCGGGGGGCGAAGCACTGAAGCTTTCTTT.